The 20 T cell receptor beta chains in this list originate from one sample, sequenced in a study of blood T cells in healthy people across ages. Next came a second PCR, run for roughly 6 to 11 cycles, which used a sample-barcoded 5' primer along with a J-beta primer mix. TCRdb re-derived calls from the 5' RACE reads in MiXCR, one entry per CDR3 protein. The data show about 1.5 million distinct CDR3 sequences, 42% seen once. The specimen sequenced was blood. These receptors all stem from a woman aged 18-30 years in good health.

This rearrangement joins TRBV29-1 to TRBJ1-2; D call uncertain. CDR3 length: 12 residues. Germline V CDR1 and CDR2: SQVTM, ANQGSEA. V was pared by 3 bases and J by 6 bases, with 11 bases between. The CDR3 spells CSVDRGVDGYTF. As DNA, the CDR3 is TGCAGCGTTGACCGCGGGGTCGATGGCTACACCTTC.

The chain is built from TRBV4-1 and TRBJ1-2, with TRBD1 identical over 7 bases. V trimming: 0 bases; J trimming: 7 bases; junction bases outside the gene matches: 11. CDR1 is MGHRA, CDR2 YSYEKL, per germline. This CDR3 contains 16 residues. As DNA, the CDR3 is TGCGCCAGCAGCCAAGATCCCGCGACAGGGCTCTCTGGCTACACCTTC. Its protein product is CASSQDPATGLSGYTF.

A few counts support this clonotype. This sequence joins TRBV3-1 and TRBJ2-5; unclear D gene. The CDR3 is made up of 15 amino acids. V lost 0 bases to trimming and J lost 4 bases, with 12 bases between them. Per the germline V gene, CDR1 is LGHDT and CDR2 is YNNKEL (reference sequence). The CDR3 DNA reads TGTGCCAGCAGCCAAGAGGCTAGTTACCGAGAGACCCAGTACTTC. Translated, it gives CASSQEASYRETQYF.

The chain carries TRBV4-1 and TRBJ2-7, with D tentatively TRBD1 (5 bases). This CDR3 is built from 15 residues. Trimming removed 0 bases from V and 6 bases from J, with 15 bases in between. CDR1 and CDR2 (germline): MGHRA, YSYEKL. The CDR3 DNA follows: TGCGCCAGCAGCCAAGACAGGGTGCCAATAGGCGAGCAGTACTTC. Residues: CASSQDRVPIGEQYF.

This chain uses TRBV4-1 with TRBJ1-4, with 7 bases that match TRBD1. The ends lost 0 bases at V and 8 bases at J; junction bases unmatched: 6. The length of the CDR3 is 15 residues. Per germline, CDR1 MGHRA and CDR2 YSYEKL. CDR3 sequence (DNA): TGCGCCAGCAGCCAAGAACACAGGGGAGGAGAAAAACTGTTTTTT. Translating it yields CASSQEHRGGEKLFF.

This clonotype has just a few counts. The chain links TRBV20-1 to TRBJ2-7; 7 positions agree with TRBD2. Germline lookup yields CDR1 DFQATT and CDR2 SNEGSKA (reference sequence). CDR3 length: 16 residues. V lost 2 bases and J lost 3; bases outside the gene matches: 13. Here the CDR3 reads CSARPASGRQYYEQYF. The CDR3 bases are TGCAGTGCTAGACCCGCTAGCGGCAGACAATACTACGAGCAGTACTTC.

The chain couples TRBV9 to TRBJ2-3; D is unresolved. The CDR3 covers 13 residues. CDR1 SGDLS and CDR2 YYNGEE come from the germline V gene. V gave up 0 bases and J gave up 6 bases, with 8 bases separating them. The CDR3 loop reads CASSVVGEDTQYF. The DNA for the CDR3 is TGTGCCAGCAGCGTAGTGGGTGAGGATACGCAGTATTTT.

V is TRBV2 and J is TRBJ2-1, with 10 bases lining up with TRBD1. CDR1 SNHLY and CDR2 FYNNEI come from the germline V gene. J was trimmed by 8 bases and V by 6 bases; bases with no gene match: 4. The CDR3 covers 13 residues. The DNA of the CDR3 is TGTGCCAGCAGGGGTGACAGGGGGCATGAGCAGTTCTTC. It specifies CASRGDRGHEQFF.

The chain carries TRBV29-1 and TRBJ1-2; D is unclear. Germline V gives CDR1 SQVTM, CDR2 ANQGSEA. V dropped 5 bases and J dropped 6 bases, with 19 bases sitting between them. The CDR3 runs 14 residues. The CDR3 nucleotides are TGCAGCGTTTTGGGTCAGCGTACCCTCCATGGCTACACCTTC. Its translation: CSVLGQRTLHGYTF.

This chain uses TRBV20-1 with TRBJ2-1; 8 bases line up with TRBD2. J lost 6 bases, V lost 4 bases, and 5 bases had no gene match. Germline CDR1 DFQATT, CDR2 SNEGSKA (reference sequence). The CDR3 runs to 13 residues. CDR3 nucleotides: TGCAGTGCTACCGGGACTAGGGGCAATGAGCAGTTCTTC. Encoded protein: CSATGTRGNEQFF.

The CDR3 coding sequence is TGTGCCATCATTAGCAGGGGCCTCATATTAGCGGATGAAAAACTGTTTTTT. Protein sequence: CAIISRGLILADEKLFF. V usage is TRBV10-3 and J usage is TRBJ1-4; D perhaps matches TRBD1 (6 bases). Trimming removed 7 bases at V and 6 bases at J, with 24 bases between. The CDR3 totals 17 residues. Per germline, CDR1 ENHRY and CDR2 SYGVKD.

The rearrangement joins TRBV12-3 or TRBV12-4 to TRBJ1-4; D perhaps matches TRBD1 (5 bases). The V end was cut by 5 bases, the J end by 3 bases, with 16 bases between. The CDR3 is made up of 16 amino acids. The CDR3: CASSAPREGPNEKLFF. CDR3 bases: TGTGCCAGCAGTGCCCCCAGGGAGGGACCTAATGAAAAACTGTTTTTT.

The gene calls are TRBV6-5 and TRBJ2-3; 7 bases agree with TRBD2. The CDR3 spans 15 residues. Germline CDR1 reads MNHEY; CDR2 reads SVGAGI. After removal of 4 bases from V and 3 bases from J, the junction contained 7 bases not matched to a gene. The CDR3 loop reads CASSSSGVFTDTQYF. CDR3 nucleotide sequence: TGTGCCAGCAGTTCCAGCGGGGTATTTACAGATACGCAGTATTTT.

This rearrangement joins TRBV11-2 to TRBJ1-6; D gene unclear. Per germline, CDR1 SGHAT and CDR2 FQNNGV. The CDR3 spans 16 residues. Trimming took 5 bases from V and 0 from J, leaving 11 bases between them. The CDR3 DNA reads as TGTGCCAGCAGCCCCCTTACCGGCTCCTATAATTCACCCCTCCACTTT. Translating it yields CASSPLTGSYNSPLHF.

This clonotype has a handful of counts. The V gene is TRBV9, the J gene TRBJ2-5; 8 bases line up with TRBD2. The DNA end lines up better with TRBJ2-7; the J call may be wrong. The CDR3 runs 15 residues. Germline V gene sequence: CDR1 SGDLS, CDR2 YYNGEE. CDR3 sequence (DNA): TGTGCCAGCAGCGTAGACGGGAGGGCAAGTAACGAGCAGTACTTC. Translating gives CASSVDGRASNEQYF.

V is TRBV25-1 and J is TRBJ2-4; D not resolved. The tail of the sequence fits TRBJ2-7 better, so the J call may be wrong. CDR1 is MGHDK and CDR2 is SYGVNS in the germline V gene. The CDR3 length is 13 residues. The CDR3: CASSEWSDYEQYF. CDR3 DNA sequence: TGTGCCAGCAGTGAGTGGTCGGACTACGAGCAGTACTTC.

A few counts support this clonotype. This chain connects TRBV29-1 to TRBJ2-7; TRBD2 agrees at 8 bases. V dropped 7 bases and J dropped 1; count of bases not matched to a gene: 3. The CDR3 sequence is 12 residues long. From germline, CDR1 is SQVTM and CDR2 ANQGSEA. CDR3 in amino acids: CSAAGGSYEQYF. The DNA of the CDR3 is TGCAGCGCGGCGGGGGGTTCCTACGAGCAGTACTTC.

This clonotype was detected only a few times. This chain joins TRBV10-3 and TRBJ2-2; 9 bases are shared with TRBD1. This CDR3 is 15 amino acids long. Unmatched junction bases numbered 1, after V lost 2 bases and J lost 3 bases. Germline V gene data show CDR1 as ENHRY and CDR2 as SYGVKD. The CDR3 DNA sequence: TGTGCCATCAGTGAGCGGACAGGGGACACCGGGGAGCTGTTTTTT. It translates to CAISERTGDTGELFF.

This clonotype was counted between two and nine times. The chain recombines TRBV20-1 with TRBJ1-6, with D perhaps TRBD1 (5 bases). There are 17 residues in the CDR3. V was trimmed by 3 bases and J by 0 bases, leaving 15 bases between them. CDR1 and CDR2 from the germline V gene are DFQATT and SNEGSKA (reference sequence). In DNA, the CDR3 is TGCAGTGCTAGCCCAACCTCAGGGAGCTCCTATAATTCACCCCTCCACTTT. It yields the protein CSASPTSGSSYNSPLHF.

The genes are TRBV20-1 and TRBJ2-5; 10 bases line up with TRBD2. Germline trimming cut 0 bases from V and 11 bases from J; bases unmatched to any gene: 27. There are 20 residues in the CDR3. The germline CDR1 and CDR2 sequences are DFQATT and SNEGSKA (reference sequence). The CDR3 DNA reads TGCAGTGCTAGAGATAGATCCCCCCAACTAGAAGCGGGAGGGTACAATGAGCAGTACTTC. Its protein is CSARDRSPQLEAGGYNEQYF.